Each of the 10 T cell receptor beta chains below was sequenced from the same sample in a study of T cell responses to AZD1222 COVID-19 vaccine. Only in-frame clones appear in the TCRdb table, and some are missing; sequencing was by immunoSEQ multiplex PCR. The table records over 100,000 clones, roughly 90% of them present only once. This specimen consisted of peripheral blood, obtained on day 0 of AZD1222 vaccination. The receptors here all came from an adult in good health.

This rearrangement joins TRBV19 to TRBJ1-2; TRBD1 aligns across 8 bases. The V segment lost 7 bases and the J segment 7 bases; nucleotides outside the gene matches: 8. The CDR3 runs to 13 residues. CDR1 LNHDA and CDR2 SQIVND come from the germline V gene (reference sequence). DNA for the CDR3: TGTGCCAGTACCAGGGGGCTGCAGGGTGGCTACACCTTC. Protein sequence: CASTRGLQGGYTF. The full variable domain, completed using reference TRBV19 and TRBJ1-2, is DGGITQSPKYLFRKEGQNVTLSCEQNLNHDAMYWYRQDPGQGLRLIYYSQIVNDFQKGDIAEGYSVSREKKESFPLTVTSAQKNPTAFYLCASTRGLQGGYTFGSGTRLTVV.

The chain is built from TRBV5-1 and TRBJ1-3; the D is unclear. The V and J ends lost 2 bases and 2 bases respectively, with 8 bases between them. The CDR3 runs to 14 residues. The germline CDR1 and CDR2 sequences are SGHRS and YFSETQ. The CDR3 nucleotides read TGCGCCAGCAGCTTTCAAGGAGCTGGAAACACCATATATTTT. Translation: CASSFQGAGNTIYF.

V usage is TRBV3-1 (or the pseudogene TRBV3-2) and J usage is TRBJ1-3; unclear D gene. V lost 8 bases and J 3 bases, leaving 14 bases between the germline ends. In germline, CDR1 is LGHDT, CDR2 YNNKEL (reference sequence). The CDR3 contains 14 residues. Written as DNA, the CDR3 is TGTGCCAGCGGCGGGTCCGCTCTTGGAAACACCATATATTTT. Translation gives CASGGSALGNTIYF.

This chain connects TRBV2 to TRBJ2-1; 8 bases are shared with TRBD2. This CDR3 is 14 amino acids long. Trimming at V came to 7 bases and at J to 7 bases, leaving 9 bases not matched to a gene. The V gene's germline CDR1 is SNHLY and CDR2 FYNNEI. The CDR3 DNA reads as TGTGCCAGCAACTATGAGCGGGAGAGGAATGAGCAGTTCTTC. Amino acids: CASNYERERNEQFF.

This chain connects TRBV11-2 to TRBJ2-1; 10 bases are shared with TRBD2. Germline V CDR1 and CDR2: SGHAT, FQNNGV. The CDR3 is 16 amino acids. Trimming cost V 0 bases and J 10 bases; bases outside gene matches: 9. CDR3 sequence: CASSLDASGGVKEQFF. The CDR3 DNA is TGTGCCAGCAGCTTAGATGCTAGCGGGGGCGTCAAGGAGCAGTTCTTC.

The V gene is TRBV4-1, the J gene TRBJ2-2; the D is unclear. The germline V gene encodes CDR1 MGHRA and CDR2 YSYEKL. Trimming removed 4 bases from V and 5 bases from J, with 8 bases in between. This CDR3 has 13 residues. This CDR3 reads CASSLVGTGELFF. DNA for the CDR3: TGCGCCAGCAGCCTTGTGGGGACCGGGGAGCTGTTTTTT.

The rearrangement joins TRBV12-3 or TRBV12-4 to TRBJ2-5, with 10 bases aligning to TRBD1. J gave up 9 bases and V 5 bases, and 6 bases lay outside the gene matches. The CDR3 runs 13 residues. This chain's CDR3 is CASSPRQGAAQYF. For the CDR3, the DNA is TGTGCCAGCAGTCCCAGACAGGGGGCGGCCCAGTACTTC.

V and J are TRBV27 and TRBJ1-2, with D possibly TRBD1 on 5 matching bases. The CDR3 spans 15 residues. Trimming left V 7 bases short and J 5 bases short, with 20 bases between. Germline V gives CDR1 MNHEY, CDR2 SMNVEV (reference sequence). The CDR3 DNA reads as TGTGCCAGCACTAGAAGGGGAGGGGCGAGGTATGGCTACACCTTC. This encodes CASTRRGGARYGYTF.

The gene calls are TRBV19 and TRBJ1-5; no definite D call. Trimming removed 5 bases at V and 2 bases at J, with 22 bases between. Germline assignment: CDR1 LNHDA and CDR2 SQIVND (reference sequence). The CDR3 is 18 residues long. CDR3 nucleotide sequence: TGTGCCAGTAGTCCCCCGACTCCTTATTTAGGAGGCAATCAGCCCCAGCATTTT. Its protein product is CASSPPTPYLGGNQPQHF.

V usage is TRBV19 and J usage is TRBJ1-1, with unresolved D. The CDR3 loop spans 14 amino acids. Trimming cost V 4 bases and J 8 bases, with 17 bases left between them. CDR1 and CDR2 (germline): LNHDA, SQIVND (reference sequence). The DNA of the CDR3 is TGTGCCAGTAGTACAAACCCGGGGATATTCGAAGCTTTCTTT. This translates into CASSTNPGIFEAFF.